This T cell receptor beta chain emerged from a study of control samples from healthy donors and cancer patients. Clones were sequenced by immunoSEQ multiplex PCR, and TCRdb holds only the in-frame ones, with some missing. In the table there are over 85,000 clones, 84% of which are singletons. This CDR3 has 16 amino acids. Looked up from germline, CDR1 is KGHSH and CDR2 is LQKENI. Trimming pared 1 base from V and 2 bases from J, leaving 15 bases between. J is TRBJ2-7 and V is TRBV18; D is possibly TRBD1 or TRBD2 (5 bases each). This TCR was recovered from a man aged 70 or older with lung cancer. The sample was PBMCs. CDR3 sequence reads: CASSPRGALLAYEQYF. The CDR3 DNA reads TGTGCCAGCTCACCACGAGGGGCACTACTTGCCTACGAGCAGTACTTC.